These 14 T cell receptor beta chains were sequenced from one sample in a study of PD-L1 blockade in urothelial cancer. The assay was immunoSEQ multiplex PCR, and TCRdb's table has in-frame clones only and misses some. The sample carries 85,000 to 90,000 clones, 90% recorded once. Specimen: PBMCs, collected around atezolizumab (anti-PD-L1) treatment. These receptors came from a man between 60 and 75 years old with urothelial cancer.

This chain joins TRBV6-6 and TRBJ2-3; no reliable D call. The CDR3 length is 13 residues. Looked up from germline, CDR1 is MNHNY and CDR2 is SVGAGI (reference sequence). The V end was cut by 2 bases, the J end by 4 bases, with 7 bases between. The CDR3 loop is CASSYQAPDTQYF. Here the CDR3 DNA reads TGTGCCAGCAGTTACCAGGCCCCAGATACGCAGTATTTT.

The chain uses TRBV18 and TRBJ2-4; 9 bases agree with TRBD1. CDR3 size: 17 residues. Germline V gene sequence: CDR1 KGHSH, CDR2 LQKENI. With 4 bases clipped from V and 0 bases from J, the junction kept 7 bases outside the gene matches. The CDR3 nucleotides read TGTGCCAGCTCACGTACAGGGGGCAACTTAGCCAAAAACATTCAGTACTTC. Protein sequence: CASSRTGGNLAKNIQYF.

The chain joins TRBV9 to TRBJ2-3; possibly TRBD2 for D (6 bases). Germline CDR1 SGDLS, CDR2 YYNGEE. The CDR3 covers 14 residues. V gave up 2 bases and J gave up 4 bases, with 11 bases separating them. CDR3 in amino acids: CASSVGSVSDTQYF. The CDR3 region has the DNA TGTGCCAGCAGCGTCGGGAGTGTCTCAGATACGCAGTATTTT. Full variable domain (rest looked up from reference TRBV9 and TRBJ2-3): DSGVTQTPKHLITATGQRVTLRCSPRSGDLSVYWYQQSLDQGLQFLIQYYNGEERAKGNILERFSAQQFPDLHSELNLSSLELGDSALYFCASSVGSVSDTQYFGPGTRLTVL.

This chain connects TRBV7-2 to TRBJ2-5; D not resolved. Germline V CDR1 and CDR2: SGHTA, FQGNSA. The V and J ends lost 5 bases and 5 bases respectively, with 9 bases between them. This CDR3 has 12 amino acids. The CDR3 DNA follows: TGTGCCAGCAGCCTTGCGCGGGAGACCCAGTACTTC. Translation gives CASSLARETQYF.

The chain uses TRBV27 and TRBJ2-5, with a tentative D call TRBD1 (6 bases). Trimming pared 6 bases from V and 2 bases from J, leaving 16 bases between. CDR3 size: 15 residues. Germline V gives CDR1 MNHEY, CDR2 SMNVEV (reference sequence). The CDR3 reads CASSRTTGRQETQYF. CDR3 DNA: TGTGCCAGCAGCCGTACGACAGGTCGGCAAGAGACCCAGTACTTC.

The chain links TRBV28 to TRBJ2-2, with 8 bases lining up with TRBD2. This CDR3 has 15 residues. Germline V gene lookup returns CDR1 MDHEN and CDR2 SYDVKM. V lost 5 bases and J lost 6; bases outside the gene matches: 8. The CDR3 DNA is TGTGCCAGCAGTCTCGGGGGGGGCATCCCCGGGGAGCTGTTTTTT. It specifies CASSLGGGIPGELFF.

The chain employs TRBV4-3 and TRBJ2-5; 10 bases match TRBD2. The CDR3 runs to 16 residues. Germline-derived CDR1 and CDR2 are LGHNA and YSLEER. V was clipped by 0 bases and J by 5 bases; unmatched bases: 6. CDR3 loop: CASSQDSLAGEETQYF. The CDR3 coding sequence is TGCGCCAGCAGCCAAGATAGCCTAGCGGGAGAGGAGACCCAGTACTTC.

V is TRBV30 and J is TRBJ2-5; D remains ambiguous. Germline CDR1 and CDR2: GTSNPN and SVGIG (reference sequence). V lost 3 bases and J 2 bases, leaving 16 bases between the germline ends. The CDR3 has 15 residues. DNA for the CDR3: TGTGCCTGGAGCCCCTTAGCCCTAGGACAAGAGACCCAGTACTTC. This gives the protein CAWSPLALGQETQYF.

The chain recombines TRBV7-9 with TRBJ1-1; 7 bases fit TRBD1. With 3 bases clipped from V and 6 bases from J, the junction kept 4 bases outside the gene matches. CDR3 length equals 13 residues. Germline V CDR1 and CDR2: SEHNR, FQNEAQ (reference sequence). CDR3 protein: CASSFTGDAEAFF. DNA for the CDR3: TGTGCCAGCAGCTTCACAGGGGACGCTGAAGCTTTCTTT.

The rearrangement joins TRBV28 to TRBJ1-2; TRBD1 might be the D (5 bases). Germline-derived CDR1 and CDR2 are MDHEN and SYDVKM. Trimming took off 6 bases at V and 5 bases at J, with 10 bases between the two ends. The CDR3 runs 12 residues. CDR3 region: CASSAGVYGYTF. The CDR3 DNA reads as TGTGCCAGCAGCGCGGGGGTATATGGCTACACCTTC.

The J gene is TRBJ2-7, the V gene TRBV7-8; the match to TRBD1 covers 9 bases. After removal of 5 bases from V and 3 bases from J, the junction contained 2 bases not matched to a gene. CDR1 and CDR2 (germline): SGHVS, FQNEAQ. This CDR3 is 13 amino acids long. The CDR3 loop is CASSVGQGYEQYF. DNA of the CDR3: TGTGCCAGCAGCGTGGGACAGGGCTACGAGCAGTACTTC. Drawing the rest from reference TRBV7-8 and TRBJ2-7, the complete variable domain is GAGVSQSPRYKVAKRGQDVALRCDPISGHVSLFWYQQALGQGPEFLTYFQNEAQLDKSGLPSDRFFAERPEGSVSTLKIQRTQQEDSAVYLCASSVGQGYEQYFGPGTRLTVT.

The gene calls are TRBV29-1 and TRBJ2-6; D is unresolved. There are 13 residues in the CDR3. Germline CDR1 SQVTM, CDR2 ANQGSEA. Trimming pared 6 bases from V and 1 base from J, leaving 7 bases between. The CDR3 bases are TGCAGCGTCAGGTTGTCTGGGGCCAACGTCCTGACTTTC. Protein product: CSVRLSGANVLTF.

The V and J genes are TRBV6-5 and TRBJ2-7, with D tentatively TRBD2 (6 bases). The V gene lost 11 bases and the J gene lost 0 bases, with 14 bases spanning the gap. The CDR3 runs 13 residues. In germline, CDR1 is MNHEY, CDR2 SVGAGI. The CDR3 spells CAASGVSSYEQYF. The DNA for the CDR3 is TGTGCCGCCTCGGGGGTTAGCTCCTACGAGCAGTACTTC.

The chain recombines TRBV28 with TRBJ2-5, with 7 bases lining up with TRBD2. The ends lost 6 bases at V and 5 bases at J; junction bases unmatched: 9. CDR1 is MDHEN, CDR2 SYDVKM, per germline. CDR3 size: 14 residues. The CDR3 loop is CASRGLAGEETQYF. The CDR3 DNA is TGTGCCAGCAGGGGCTTGGCGGGGGAGGAGACCCAGTACTTC.